This T cell receptor beta chain was observed in a study of cytotoxic CD8 clonotypes in ibrutinib-treated CLL. Germline V gives CDR1 LGHNA, CDR2 YSLEER. V was trimmed by 1 base and J by 5 bases, leaving 14 bases between them. The CDR3 is made up of 16 amino acids. The study, taken as a whole, reports: While tracking circulating CD8+ T-cell counts, baseline clonality exceeded that of age-matched healthy donors.

On this clone itself: The target antigen is unknown.

Sequencing was designed to attain a depth spanning 1 in 200,000 to 1 in 1 million T cells. Here immunoSEQ multiplex PCR was the method, and the copy in TCRdb shows in-frame clones only, minus some. This table has around 310,000 clones, roughly 79% appearing once. Sequencing used PBMCs, obtained before ibrutinib treatment. The gene calls are TRBV4-3 and TRBJ2-2, with D perhaps being TRBD1 or TRBD2 (6 bases each). The TCR sequence derives from a human donor with chronic lymphocytic leukemia. CDR3 residues: CASSQGPGARTGELFF. The CDR3 coding sequence is TGCGCCAGCAGCCAAGGCCCGGGGGCAAGAACCGGGGAGCTGTTTTTT.